This is a list of T cell receptor beta chains from one sample in a study of shared clonotypes between healthy human individuals. Profiling relied on immunoSEQ multiplex PCR, and the TCRdb table lists in-frame clones only, not all of them. The sample carries millions of clones, roughly 94% recorded once. Specimen: naive CD8+ T cells sorted from blood. These receptors originate from a man younger than 30 in good health. Both conserved end residues are part of each CDR3. D genes are given only for firm matches. Expanded clones get a size class; other rows say once, few or many, or leave the size out.

V,J,D,size,DNA,CDR3
TRBV7-2,TRBJ2-1,.,.,TGTGCCAGCAGCTCCGACGGACAGCCCCGGGATGAGCAGTTCTTC,CASSSDGQPRDEQFF
TRBV2,TRBJ2-3,TRBD2,.,TGTGCCAGCAGTGACTGGCTAGCGGCCACAGATACGCAGTATTTT,CASSDWLAATDTQYF
TRBV28,TRBJ2-7,.,.,TGTGCCAGCAGGGAGACCCTCTGGACCTCCTACGAGCAGTACTTC,CASRETLWTSYEQYF
TRBV6-1,TRBJ2-5,TRBD2,.,TGTGCCAGCAGTGAAGCGAGGTCTAGCGGGGAGACCCAGTACTTC,CASSEARSSGETQYF
TRBV7-8,TRBJ1-6,TRBD1,.,TGTGCCAGCAGCCAGGGACAGGGAGGGTCACCCCTCCACTTT,CASSQGQGGSPLHF
TRBV7-6,TRBJ2-1,TRBD2,.,TGTGCCAGCAGCTTAGTGGCGGGAGGGGACAATGAGCAGTTCTTC,CASSLVAGGDNEQFF
TRBV6-1,TRBJ2-5,TRBD2,.,TGTGCCAGCAGTGAGGGACTAGCGTGGGAGACCCAGTACTTC,CASSEGLAWETQYF
TRBV20-1,TRBJ1-2,.,few,TGCAGTGCTAGAGATGACTATGGCTACACCTTC,CSARDDYGYTF
TRBV19,TRBJ2-2,.,.,TGTGCCAGTAGCCCCTATACGGGTGCAGGCACCGGGGAGCTGTTTTTT,CASSPYTGAGTGELFF
TRBV29-1,TRBJ2-3,TRBD2,.,TGCAGCGTTGTTCCGGCTAGCGGGAGGGTCGGGCAGTATTTT,CSVVPASGRVGQYF
TRBV27,TRBJ2-7,TRBD1,.,TGTGCCAGCAGTTTATCACAGGGGGCTTACGAGCAGTACTTC,CASSLSQGAYEQYF
TRBV19,TRBJ1-5,TRBD1,once,TGTGCCAGTAGTATAGATCGTGAGGGGGCCCGTCAGCCCCAGCATTTT,CASSIDREGARQPQHF
TRBV30,TRBJ2-7,.,.,TGTGCCGGAGCAGGAGGGAGATCTCCCTACGAGCAGTACTTC,CAGAGGRSPYEQYF
TRBV2,TRBJ2-1,TRBD2,.,TGTGCCAGCAGTACGGGACTAGCGGGAGTGGGTGAGCAGTTCTTC,CASSTGLAGVGEQFF
TRBV7-9,TRBJ1-4,TRBD1,once,TGTGCCAGCAGCTCTTCGACCGGGACAGGAACAGAAAAACTGTTTTTT,CASSSSTGTGTEKLFF
TRBV18,TRBJ2-7,.,.,TGTGCCAGCTCACCCCTGGCGGATTCCTACGAGCAGTACTTC,CASSPLADSYEQYF
TRBV7-6,TRBJ2-7,.,.,TGTGCCAGCAGCTTAGGGCCCAACGAGCAGTACTTC,CASSLGPNEQYF
TRBV6-1,TRBJ1-5,.,.,TGTGCCAGCAGCGAATTAAGAAGGGTCCTACTGCCCCAGCATTTT,CASSELRRVLLPQHF
TRBV28,TRBJ2-1,TRBD1,.,TGTGCCAGCAGTGAACAGGGGGATGAGCAGTTCTTC,CASSEQGDEQFF
TRBV6-9,TRBJ2-7,TRBD2,.,TGTGCCAGCAGCCCCATGGGGGTAGCGGGAGCTTACGAGCAGTACTTC,CASSPMGVAGAYEQYF
TRBV5-1,TRBJ2-3,TRBD2,.,TGCGCCAGCAGCCCGGGGGGTAGCGGGTATAGCACAGATACGCAGTATTTT,CASSPGGSGYSTDTQYF
TRBV5-5,TRBJ1-2,.,.,TGTGCCAGCAGCTTGGAAGGGTCGGGTGGCTACACCTTC,CASSLEGSGGYTF
TRBV19,TRBJ2-2,TRBD1,.,TGTGCCAGCAGACAGGGGGCGAACACCGGGGAGCTGTTTTTT,CASRQGANTGELFF
TRBV7-9,TRBJ2-3,TRBD2,.,TGTGCCAGCAGCTCCCCCCCCGGACTAGACAGCACAGATACGCAGTATTTT,CASSSPPGLDSTDTQYF
TRBV4-1,TRBJ2-7,.,.,TGCGCCAGCAGCCGGACCGGTAGCTACGAGCAGTACTTC,CASSRTGSYEQYF
TRBV2,TRBJ2-2,TRBD1,.,TGTGCCAGCAAGGGAACAGGGGGGATTGGGGAGCTGTTTTTT,CASKGTGGIGELFF
TRBV30,TRBJ2-1,.,.,TGTGCCTGGAGTGTGACTGGGGAGCAGTTCTTC,CAWSVTGEQFF
TRBV4-1,TRBJ2-7,TRBD2,.,TGCGCCAGCAGCTTGATAGCGGGGTCTAGCTCCTACGAGCAGTACTTC,CASSLIAGSSSYEQYF
TRBV29-1,TRBJ2-7,TRBD1,.,TGCAGCGTCGCAGACAGGGCCTCCTACGAGCAGTACTTC,CSVADRASYEQYF
TRBV2,TRBJ2-5,TRBD1,.,TGTGCCAGCAGTGAATTTGGGACAGGGACACAAGAGACCCAGTACTTC,CASSEFGTGTQETQYF
TRBV6-4,TRBJ1-2,TRBD1,.,TGTGCCAGCAGTGAATCTCCGGGACAGGGGGCGGTAGGCTATGGCTACACCTTC,CASSESPGQGAVGYGYTF
TRBV2,TRBJ2-1,TRBD2,once,TGTGCCAGCAGGAGGACTAGCGGGGGGCTACAATACAATGAGCAGTTCTTC,CASRRTSGGLQYNEQFF
TRBV19,TRBJ2-7,TRBD1,.,TGTGCCAGTAGTATAAAGATGGCAGGGGGTTACTACGAGCAGTACTTC,CASSIKMAGGYYEQYF
TRBV27,TRBJ2-1,TRBD2,.,TGTGCCAGCAGTTCGGGGACTAGCCCCGACAATGAGCAGTTCTTC,CASSSGTSPDNEQFF
TRBV7-9,TRBJ2-1,TRBD2,.,TGTGCCAGCAGCTTAAACCGCGGGAGTTCATACAATGAGCAGTTCTTC,CASSLNRGSSYNEQFF
TRBV9,TRBJ1-2,TRBD1,.,TGTGCCAGCAGCCCAGGGGGGGCGGGTTATGGCTACACCTTC,CASSPGGAGYGYTF
TRBV9,TRBJ2-1,.,.,TGTGCCAGCAGCCCCTCGGGGGTAGCCAATGAGCAGTTCTTC,CASSPSGVANEQFF
TRBV6-5,TRBJ1-3,.,.,TGTGCCAGCAGTTACTCGGTGGGGTCTGGAAACACCATATATTTT,CASSYSVGSGNTIYF
TRBV7-6,TRBJ1-1,TRBD1,.,TGTGCCAGCAGCTTAGGGCAGGGGGTAAACACTGAAGCTTTCTTT,CASSLGQGVNTEAFF
TRBV7-9,TRBJ1-2,.,.,TGTGCCAGCAGCGGGACCCGGGACTATGGCTACACCTTC,CASSGTRDYGYTF
TRBV30,TRBJ1-1,.,.,TGTGCCTGGAAACGGAACACTGAAGCTTTCTTT,CAWKRNTEAFF
TRBV5-1,TRBJ1-4,.,.,TGCGCCAGCAGCTCGTATCCCTTGGGTGAGGGTAATGAAAAACTGTTTTTT,CASSSYPLGEGNEKLFF
TRBV28,TRBJ2-1,TRBD1,.,TGTGCCAGCAGTCTCACCCGACAGGGGGCGATCGATGAGCAGTTCTTC,CASSLTRQGAIDEQFF
TRBV6-1,TRBJ2-2,.,.,TGTGCCAGCAGTGAAGCCCCGTGGACCGGGGAGCTGTTTTTT,CASSEAPWTGELFF
TRBV10-3,TRBJ1-3,.,.,TGTGCCATCAGTGACCCGGGGAACTCTGGAAACACCATATATTTT,CAISDPGNSGNTIYF
TRBV7-9,TRBJ2-3,TRBD1,.,TGTGCCAGCAGCGACGGGACAGGGGCAGCAGATACGCAGTATTTT,CASSDGTGAADTQYF